The 2 T cell receptor beta chains below were found in one sample sequenced in a study of T-cell memory formation after mild COVID-19. TCRdb recomputed calls from the 5' RACE reads with MiXCR, one row per CDR3 protein. This sample has 550,000 to 700,000 distinct CDR3 sequences, with 15% to 20% found just once. Sequenced: PBMCs or a T cell subset sorted from them (not recorded which). The receptors were gathered from an adult woman who had mild COVID-19 (a few samples of this study predate the infection). Cell type and time point are not known.

The V gene is TRBV3-1, the J gene TRBJ1-5; 7 bases map to TRBD1. Germline assignment: CDR1 LGHDT and CDR2 YNNKEL (reference sequence). The J segment lost 4 bases and the V segment lost 4 bases, leaving 4 bases of the junction unmatched. The CDR3 is 14 amino acids. The CDR3 loop reads CASSRTGLNQPQHF. DNA for the CDR3: TGTGCCAGCAGCCGGACAGGACTGAATCAGCCCCAGCATTTT.

This clonotype has a count of ten or more. CDR3: CASSTSGRSYNEQFF. In DNA form, the CDR3 reads TGTGCCAGCAGCACTAGCGGGAGGTCCTACAATGAGCAGTTCTTC. The gene calls are TRBV7-9 and TRBJ2-1; 12 bases fit TRBD2. Germline V CDR1 and CDR2: SEHNR, FQNEAQ (reference sequence). J was trimmed by 1 base and V by 5 bases; bases with no gene match: 0. This CDR3 has 15 residues.